This T cell receptor (beta chain) was recovered during a study of blood T cell repertoires in COVID-19. The wider study: Some COVID-19 samples were acute and others convalescent; all came from the United States, Italy and Spain. PBMCs, B-cell-depleted T cells, or T cells were the source of the cDNA or gDNA that made up the material.

The CDR3 runs to 15 residues. After removal of 5 bases from V and 5 bases from J, the junction contained 10 bases not matched to a gene. CDR1 and CDR2 from the germline V gene are GTSNPN and SVGIG (reference sequence). Per the original methods: Estimation of nucleated cell counts was performed using reference gene primer amplification. Clones were read by immunoSEQ multiplex PCR, and TCRdb kept only the in-frame ones, dropping some. Clone size and V and J calls were adopted from that table, with D and trimming inferred from the DNA. The sample contains roughly 34,000 clones, around 77% of which appear only once.

The TCR sequence derives from a human donor in a cohort sampled during active COVID-19. This rearrangement joins TRBV30 to TRBJ2-5; 11 positions agree with TRBD1. The source material was peripheral blood. DNA of the CDR3: TGTGCCTGGGGGTTGGACAGGGGGCTCGGGGAGACCCAGTACTTC. Amino acids: CAWGLDRGLGETQYF. Complete variable domain (other parts from reference TRBV30 and TRBJ2-5): SQTIHQWPATLVQPVGSPLSLECTVEGTSNPNLYWYRQAAGRGLQLLFYSVGIGQISSEVPQNLSASRPQDRQFILSSKKLLLSDSGFYLCAWGLDRGLGETQYFGPGTRLLVL.